Listed below are T cell receptor beta chains from one sample, sequenced in a study of cytomegalovirus exposure and HLA in healthy donors. Generated by immunoSEQ multiplex PCR, the TCRdb table keeps only in-frame clones and is missing some. The top ten hold 7.4% of the sample, which has 85,000 to 90,000 clones, 75% to 90% seen once. Sequencing input: PBMCs. The receptors come from a middle-aged man in good health and CMV-seropositive. Each CDR3 is given with its conserved first and last residue. D genes are given only for firm matches. Clone size appears in some rows only: once, few, many, or a class for an expanded clone.

>.|TRBJ2-5|TRBD2|TRBV5-1
TGCGCCAGCAGCAGAGATAGTCCAGCGGGAGTTGAGCAGTACTTC
CASSRDSPAGVEQYF
>.|TRBJ1-4|TRBD1|TRBV5-1
TGCGCCAGCAGCGCGGGACAGGGGGTCCTTAATGAAAAACTGTTTTTT
CASSAGQGVLNEKLFF
>.|TRBJ2-3|.|TRBV9
TGTGCCAGCAGCGCGCCCCTGGACAGTAGCACAGATACGCAGTATTTT
CASSAPLDSSTDTQYF
>.|TRBJ1-1|TRBD1|TRBV27
TGTGCCAGCAGTTACCGGGACAGGGGTCCTGAAGCTTTCTTT
CASSYRDRGPEAFF
>.|TRBJ1-2|.|TRBV6-5
TGTGCCAGCAGGACGAGGGGGGGCAACTATGGCTACACCTTC
CASRTRGGNYGYTF
>.|TRBJ1-1|TRBD1|TRBV27
TGTGCCAGCAGTCGAGACAGGGACGTGCGGACTGAAGCTTTCTTT
CASSRDRDVRTEAFF
>.|TRBJ2-6|TRBD1|TRBV28
TGTGCCAGCAGAATACAGGGGGCCCCAAGTGGGGCCAACGTCCTGACTTTC
CASRIQGAPSGANVLTF
>.|TRBJ2-3|.|TRBV6-5
TGTGCCAGCAGTCGGTTTGGAGATACGCAGTATTTT
CASSRFGDTQYF
>once|TRBJ2-2|.|TRBV27
TGTGCCAGCAGTTTGAGGACAACCACCGGGGAGCTGTTTTTT
CASSLRTTTGELFF
>.|TRBJ2-3|TRBD2|TRBV7-2
TGTGCCAGCAGTTCTCGACTAGCTCCTAGCACAGATACGCAGTATTTT
CASSSRLAPSTDTQYF
>once|TRBJ1-2|.|TRBV6-6
TGTGCCAGCAGACTCGACATTGACTATGGCTACACCTTC
CASRLDIDYGYTF
>.|TRBJ1-4|.|TRBV11-2
TGTGCCAGCAGCTTTTCGAATGAAAAACTGTTTTTT
CASSFSNEKLFF
>.|TRBJ1-5|TRBD1|TRBV19
TGTGCCAGTACCCCAGGGGGCAACCAGCCCCAGCATTTT
CASTPGGNQPQHF
>.|TRBJ2-7|.|TRBV2
TGTGCCAGCAGGGCAACCTCCAGCGAGCAGTACTTC
CASRATSSEQYF
>.|TRBJ2-1|.|TRBV11-3
TGTGCCAGCAGCTTAGGCTGGTCTCAGGTTTCATGGAATGAGCAGTTCTTC
CASSLGWSQVSWNEQFF
>once|TRBJ1-2|TRBD1|TRBV7-6
TGTGCCAGCAGCTTAACAGGACAGGGAATTTTC
CASSLTGQGIF
>.|TRBJ1-2|TRBD1|TRBV28
TGTGCCAGCAGATCTCCGACAGGGGGTGGCTACACCTTC
CASRSPTGGGYTF
>.|TRBJ1-1|.|TRBV4-2
TGTGCCAGCAGCCAAGCCGGGGGGGACATCGAAGCTTTCTTT
CASSQAGGDIEAFF
>.|TRBJ2-1|TRBD1|TRBV10-1
TGCGCCAGCAGGGACAGGGGGTGGAATGAGCAGTTCTTC
CASRDRGWNEQFF
>once|TRBJ1-2|TRBD1|TRBV28
TGTGCCAGCAGCTCGACAGGGAATTGTGGCTACACCTTC
CASSSTGNCGYTF
>.|TRBJ2-3|TRBD2|TRBV29-1
TGCAGCGTTGTACTAGCGGGAAGAACAGATACGCAGTATTTT
CSVVLAGRTDTQYF
>once|TRBJ2-5|.|TRBV7-2
TGTGCCAGCAGCTTAGCGCGGGTTGAGACCCAGTACTTC
CASSLARVETQYF
>.|TRBJ1-1|.|TRBV19
TGTGCCAGTAGTATCCGGGGGGGAAACACTGAAGCTTTCTTT
CASSIRGGNTEAFF
>.|TRBJ1-4|.|TRBV5-1
TGCGCCAGCAGCCCGGACACGAGGAATGAAAAACTGTTTTTT
CASSPDTRNEKLFF
>once|TRBJ2-1|.|TRBV5-4
TGTGCCAGCGCTTCGGGACTGGGTCCCCCCAATGAGCAGTTCTTC
CASASGLGPPNEQFF
>.|TRBJ1-5|TRBD1|TRBV6-6
TGTGCCAGCAGGAAAAGACAGGGGGTTGTGAATCAGCCCCAGCATTTT
CASRKRQGVVNQPQHF
>.|TRBJ1-5|.|TRBV5-6
TGTGCCAGCAGCTTGGTTCAGGGTCAGCCCCAGCATTTT
CASSLVQGQPQHF
>.|TRBJ1-4|.|TRBV4-1
TGCGCCAGCAGCCAAGAGTTCGGGGGTAAGGGTGAAAAACTGTTTTTT
CASSQEFGGKGEKLFF
>once|TRBJ2-1|.|TRBV2
TGTGCCAGCAGTGCGTACAATGAGCAGTTCTTC
CASSAYNEQFF
>.|TRBJ2-7|.|TRBV2
TGTGCCAGCAAGGGGACCGGCGGGGATGAGCAGTACTTC
CASKGTGGDEQYF
>few|TRBJ1-6|TRBD1|TRBV7-9
TGTGCCAGCAGCTTAGGTGACAGGGGCGTTTATAATTCACCCCTCCACTTT
CASSLGDRGVYNSPLHF
>few|TRBJ1-2|.|TRBV10-3
TGTGCCATCAGTGAGTCGATTCTTGCCAGGGTAAGAAAAAGGGATGGCTACACCTTC
CAISESILARVRKRDGYTF
>.|TRBJ2-5|.|TRBV7-9
TGTGCCAGCAGCTTAGGTCAGGGGACCCAAGAGACCCAGTACTTC
CASSLGQGTQETQYF
>.|TRBJ2-4|TRBD1|TRBV5-6
TGTGCCAGCAGCTTCCGACAGGGTAAATCCAAAAACATTCAGTACTTC
CASSFRQGKSKNIQYF
>.|TRBJ2-1|TRBD2|TRBV6-5
TGTGCCAGCCGTAGCGGGGGGAGTGAGCAGTTCTTC
CASRSGGSEQFF